Below, 7 T cell receptor beta chains from the same sample are listed, as sequenced in a study of T cell repertoires in cytomegalovirus infection. Their antigen targets remain unknown. TCRdb re-derived calls from the reads in MiXCR, one entry per CDR3 protein. The sample consists of about 770,000 distinct CDR3 sequences, roughly 29% of them appearing once. Sequencing was performed on cultured CD8+ T cells from PBMCs, taken from culture after CMV antigen stimulation. The source is a human donor in good health (CMV status not recorded). Some clones in this sample may be carry-over from other donors' samples.

The J gene is TRBJ2-5, the V gene TRBV6-6, with D hard to call. V gave up 7 bases and J gave up 0 bases, with 6 bases separating them. The CDR3 runs to 12 residues. The germline CDR1 and CDR2 sequences are MNHNY and SVGAGI (reference sequence). Written as DNA, the CDR3 is TGTGCCAGCACCAGTGACCAAGAGACCCAGTACTTC. Translation: CASTSDQETQYF.

The chain links TRBV19 to TRBJ1-5; 8 nucleotides align to TRBD1. This CDR3 is built from 17 residues. CDR1 is LNHDA and CDR2 is SQIVND in the germline V gene (reference sequence). With 1 base clipped from V and 1 base from J, the junction kept 6 bases outside the gene matches. The CDR3 DNA reads as TGTGCCAGTAGTATAGCTCCCACAGGGGGAAGCAATCAGCCCCAGCATTTT. Protein product: CASSIAPTGGSNQPQHF.

This chain connects TRBV7-6 to TRBJ1-1; possibly TRBD1 for D (6 bases). Trimming shortened V by 1 base and J by 4 bases, and 13 bases separated the two germline ends. This CDR3 region has 15 residues. Per the germline V gene, CDR1 is SGHVS and CDR2 is FNYEAQ. DNA of the CDR3: TGTGCCAGCAGCTTAGGATTAGGGGGAGCCACTGAAGCTTTCTTT. As protein: CASSLGLGGATEAFF.

This clonotype was picked up a small number of times. The V gene is TRBV5-5, the J gene TRBJ1-5, with 7 nucleotides matching TRBD1. The length of the CDR3 is 17 residues. Unmatched junction bases numbered 10, after V lost 4 bases and J lost 0 bases. Germline V gene sequence: CDR1 SGHKS, CDR2 YYEKEE (reference sequence). The CDR3 region has the DNA TGTGCCAGCAGCCCCACCGGGACAGCATATAGCAATCAGCCCCAGCATTTT. Its protein product is CASSPTGTAYSNQPQHF.

This clonotype was detected ten times or more. The chain uses TRBV7-9 and TRBJ2-7; either TRBD1 or TRBD2 may supply D (6 bases each). CDR1 SEHNR and CDR2 FQNEAQ come from the germline V gene (reference sequence). CDR3 length: 12 amino acids. V was trimmed by 5 bases and J by 6 bases, leaving 11 bases between them. The CDR3 region has the DNA TGTGCCAGCAGCCCCGGGGGCGTCGAGCAGTACTTC. It codes for CASSPGGVEQYF. Variable domain in full (rest from reference TRBV7-9 and TRBJ2-7): DTGVSQNPRHKITKRGQNVTFRCDPISEHNRLYWYRQTLGQGPEFLTYFQNEAQLEKSRLLSDRFSAERPKGSFSTLEIQRTEQGDSAMYLCASSPGGVEQYFGPGTRLTVT.

This clonotype was seen a single time. This rearrangement joins TRBV2 to TRBJ2-1, with D uncertain. The ends were cut back, 7 bases at V and 0 bases at J, with 13 bases in the middle. Germline CDR1 reads SNHLY; CDR2 reads FYNNEI. The CDR3 totals 15 residues. In DNA, the CDR3 is TGTGCCAGCAAGACGACGGCGAGCTCCTACAATGAGCAGTTCTTC. Translation: CASKTTASSYNEQFF.

This chain links TRBV28 with TRBJ1-1; maybe TRBD1 (6 bases). CDR3 length equals 14 residues. Germline V gives CDR1 MDHEN, CDR2 SYDVKM. V dropped 5 bases and J dropped 5 bases, with 15 bases sitting between them. CDR3 nucleotides: TGTGCCAGCAGTCCATATTACAGGGAAACTGAAGCTTTCTTT. Residues: CASSPYYRETEAFF.